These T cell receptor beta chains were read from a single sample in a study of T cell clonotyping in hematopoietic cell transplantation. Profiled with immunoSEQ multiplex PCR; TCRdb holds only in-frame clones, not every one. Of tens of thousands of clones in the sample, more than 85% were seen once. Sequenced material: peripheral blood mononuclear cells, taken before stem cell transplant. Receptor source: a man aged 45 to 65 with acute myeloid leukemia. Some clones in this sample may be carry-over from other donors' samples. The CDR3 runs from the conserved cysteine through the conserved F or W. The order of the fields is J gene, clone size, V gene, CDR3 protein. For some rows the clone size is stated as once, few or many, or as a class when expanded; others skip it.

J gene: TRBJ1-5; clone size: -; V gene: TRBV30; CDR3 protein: CAWSGQGDQPQHF
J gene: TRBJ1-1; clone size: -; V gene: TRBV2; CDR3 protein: CASGGQNEAFF
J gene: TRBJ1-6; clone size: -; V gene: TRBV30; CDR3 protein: CAWAGELDSPLHF
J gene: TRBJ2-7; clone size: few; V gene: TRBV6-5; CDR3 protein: CASSYSTGEAREQYF
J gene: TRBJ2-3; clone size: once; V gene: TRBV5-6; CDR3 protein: CASSFGTPPEHTQYF
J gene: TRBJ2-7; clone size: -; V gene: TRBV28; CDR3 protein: CASSLPGFYEQYF
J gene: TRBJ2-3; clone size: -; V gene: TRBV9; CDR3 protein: CASSVDGLAGGRTDTQYF
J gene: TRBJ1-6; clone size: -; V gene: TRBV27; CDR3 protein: CASSLAQGQGGNSPLHF
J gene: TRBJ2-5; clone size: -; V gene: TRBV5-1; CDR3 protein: CASSRGQGGRETQYF
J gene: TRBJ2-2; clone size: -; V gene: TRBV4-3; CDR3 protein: CASSQELGRAGELFF
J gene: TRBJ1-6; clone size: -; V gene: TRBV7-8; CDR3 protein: CASMTGGASSYNSPLHF
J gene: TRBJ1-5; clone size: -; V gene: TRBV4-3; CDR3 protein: CASSQEPNQPQHF
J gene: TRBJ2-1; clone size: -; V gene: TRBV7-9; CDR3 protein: CASSFGQGAYYNEQFF
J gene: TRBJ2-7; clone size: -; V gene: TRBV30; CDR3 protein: CAESRDRGNEQYF
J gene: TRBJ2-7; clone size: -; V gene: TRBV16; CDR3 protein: CASSQFGTGGYEQYF
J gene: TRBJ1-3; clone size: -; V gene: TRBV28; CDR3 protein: CASSPVTRGVRGNTIYF
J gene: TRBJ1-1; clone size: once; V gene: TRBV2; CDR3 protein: CASRREDKNTEAFF
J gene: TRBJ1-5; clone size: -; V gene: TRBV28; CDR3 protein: CASTSTGRGNQPQHF
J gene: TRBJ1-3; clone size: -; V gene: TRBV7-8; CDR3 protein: CASSFNRSGGNTIYF
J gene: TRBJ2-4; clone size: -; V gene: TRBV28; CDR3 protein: CASNSGGRDIQYF
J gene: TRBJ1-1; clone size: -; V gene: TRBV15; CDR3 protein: CATSRRIGAMNTEAFF
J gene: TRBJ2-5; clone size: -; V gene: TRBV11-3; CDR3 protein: CASSLDQGETQYF
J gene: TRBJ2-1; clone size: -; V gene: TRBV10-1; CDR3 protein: CASSARGVLGYNEQFF
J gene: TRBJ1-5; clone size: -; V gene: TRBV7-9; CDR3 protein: CASSSGVNQPQHF
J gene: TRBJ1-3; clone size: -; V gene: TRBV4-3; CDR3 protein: CASSQDERPSGNTIYF
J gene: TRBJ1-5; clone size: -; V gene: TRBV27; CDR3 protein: CASRPGTGSNQPQHF
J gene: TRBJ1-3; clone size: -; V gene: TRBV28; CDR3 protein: CASSLFQGYGDTIYF
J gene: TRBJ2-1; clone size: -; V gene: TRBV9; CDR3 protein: CASSVSGSGSEQFF
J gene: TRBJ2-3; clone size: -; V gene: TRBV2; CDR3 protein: CASSDTSGRRHTQYF
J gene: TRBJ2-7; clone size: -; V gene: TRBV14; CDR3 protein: CASSRPGQSRGEQYF
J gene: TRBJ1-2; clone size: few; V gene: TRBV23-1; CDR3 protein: CASSQSLGNYGYTF
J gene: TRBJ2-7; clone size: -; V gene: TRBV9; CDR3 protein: CASSGDWGGHPNEQYF
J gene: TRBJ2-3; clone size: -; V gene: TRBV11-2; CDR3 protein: CASSLSPGEADTQYF
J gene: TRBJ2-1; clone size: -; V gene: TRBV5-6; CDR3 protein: CASTNSVPTGLPNEQFF
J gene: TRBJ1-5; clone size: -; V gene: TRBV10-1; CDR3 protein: CATRSGGGLNQPQHF
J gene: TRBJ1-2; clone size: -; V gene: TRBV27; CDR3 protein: CASSFSGTYYGYTF
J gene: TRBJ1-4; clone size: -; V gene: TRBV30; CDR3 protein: CAWSILDEKLFF
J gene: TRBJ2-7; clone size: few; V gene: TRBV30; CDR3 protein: CAWSPGTVYEQYF
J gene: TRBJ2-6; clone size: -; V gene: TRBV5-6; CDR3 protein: CASSWPLGTGANVLTF
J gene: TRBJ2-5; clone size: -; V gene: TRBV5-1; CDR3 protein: CASSPEGLAGGGQETQYF
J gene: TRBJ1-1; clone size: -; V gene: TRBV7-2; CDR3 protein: CASSRGWGSPEAFF
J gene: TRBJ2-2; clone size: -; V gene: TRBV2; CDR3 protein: CASSSTGIGELFF
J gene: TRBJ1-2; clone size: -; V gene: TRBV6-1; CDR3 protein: CASIGTGLYGYTF
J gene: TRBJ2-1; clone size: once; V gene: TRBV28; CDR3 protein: CASSRSRRAYNEQFF
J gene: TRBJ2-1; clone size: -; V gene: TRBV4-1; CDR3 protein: CASSVDRVSYNEQFF
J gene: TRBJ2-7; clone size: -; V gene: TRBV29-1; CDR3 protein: CSVAPSGSPEQYF
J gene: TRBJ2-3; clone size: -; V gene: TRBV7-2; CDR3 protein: CASSFGASGSEDTQYF
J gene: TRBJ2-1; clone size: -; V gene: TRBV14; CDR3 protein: CASSQTSGNNEQFF
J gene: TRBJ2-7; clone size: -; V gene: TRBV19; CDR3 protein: CASSIARTGHHYEQYF
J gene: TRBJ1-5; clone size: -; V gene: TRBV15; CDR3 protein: CATSSQQGEQPQHF